The rows below give T cell receptor beta chains drawn from one sample of a study of tumor-infiltrating lymphocytes in localized non-small cell lung cancer. The data were produced by immunoSEQ multiplex PCR, yet TCRdb's version contains in-frame clones alone and is incomplete. The table records approximately 17,000 clones, almost 70% of them present only once. What was sequenced was lung tumor tissue. The receptor set was obtained from a human donor with non-small cell lung cancer. Each CDR3 is given with its conserved first and last residue. A D gene is named only where the DNA matches it firmly. The size of a clone is reported for some rows only, either as once, few or many, or as a class for expanded clones.

NA	TRBV6-5	TRBJ2-1	NA	CASSERLEDNEQFF	TGTGCCAGCAGTGAAAGACTAGAGGACAATGAGCAGTTCTTC
NA	TRBV5-5	TRBJ2-6	TRBD1	CASSSTGVPGANVLTF	TGTGCCAGCAGCTCCACAGGGGTCCCTGGGGCCAACGTCCTGACTTTC
NA	TRBV4-2	TRBJ1-2	NA	CASSLGVDTDPLGYGYTF	TGTGCCAGCAGCTTAGGAGTAGACACAGATCCTCTCGGCTATGGCTACACCTTC
NA	TRBV7-9	TRBJ2-3	NA	CASTLGASTDTQYF	TGTGCCAGCACCCTCGGGGCCAGCACAGATACGCAGTATTTT
NA	TRBV4-1	TRBJ2-5	NA	CASSQPLEETQYF	TGCGCCAGCAGCCAACCCCTTGAAGAGACCCAGTACTTC
few	TRBV15	TRBJ1-5	NA	CATRMTGGHQPQHF	TGTGCCACCAGGATGACCGGGGGTCATCAGCCCCAGCATTTT
NA	TRBV10-2	TRBJ2-5	TRBD2	CASSESGNSGGQETQYF	TGCGCCAGCAGTGAGTCGGGGAATAGCGGGGGCCAAGAGACCCAGTACTTC
NA	TRBV6-5	TRBJ1-2	NA	CASSSYGYTF	TGTGCCAGCAGCAGCTATGGCTACACCTTC
NA	TRBV4-1	TRBJ2-6	NA	CASSLGAFGANVLTF	TGCGCCAGCAGTCTGGGGGCGTTTGGGGCCAACGTCCTGACTTTC
NA	TRBV4-1	TRBJ1-3	NA	CASSQDNGQFSGNTIYF	TGCGCCAGCAGCCAAGATAACGGACAGTTCTCTGGAAACACCATATATTTT
NA	TRBV6-5	TRBJ2-1	TRBD1	CASSYETGGYNEQFF	TGTGCCAGCAGTTACGAGACAGGGGGCTACAATGAGCAGTTCTTC
NA	TRBV12-5	TRBJ1-2	NA	CASGIPGGTNYGYTF	TGTGCTAGTGGTATCCCGGGAGGGACTAACTATGGCTACACCTTC
NA	TRBV7-9	TRBJ2-5	NA	CASSSRWGETQYF	TGTGCCAGCAGCTCCCGTTGGGGGGAGACCCAGTACTTC
NA	TRBV7-9	TRBJ1-1	TRBD1	CASSIGQGSTEAFF	TGTGCCAGCAGCATTGGACAGGGAAGCACTGAAGCTTTCTTT
NA	TRBV5-1	TRBJ2-1	NA	CASSFGSFNNEQFF	TGCGCCAGCAGCTTTGGGAGTTTCAACAATGAGCAGTTCTTC
NA	TRBV5-6	TRBJ2-7	NA	CASKPTGLDEQYF	TGTGCCAGCAAACCTACAGGGCTCGACGAGCAGTACTTC
NA	TRBV7-7	TRBJ2-5	TRBD2	CASSLAGVGETQYF	TGTGCTAGCAGCTTAGCGGGGGTCGGAGAGACCCAGTACTTC
NA	TRBV4-2	TRBJ2-3	NA	CASSQDLLYGDGTDTQYF	TGTGCCAGCAGCCAAGATCTACTTTACGGGGACGGCACAGATACGCAGTATTTT
NA	TRBV15	TRBJ1-4	NA	CATSRDLGAEKLFF	TGTGCCACCAGCAGAGATCTAGGGGCTGAAAAACTGTTTTTT
NA	TRBV28	TRBJ1-1	NA	CASSYTLDTEAFF	TGTGCCAGCAGTTACACCCTGGACACTGAAGCTTTCTTT
NA	TRBV2	TRBJ1-6	NA	CASSISSGYNSPLHF	TGTGCCAGCAGTATTTCGTCAGGGTATAATTCACCCCTCCACTTT
few	TRBV6-5	TRBJ1-1	NA	CASSSTGGTEAFF	TGTGCCAGCAGTAGCACGGGGGGCACTGAAGCTTTCTTT
once	TRBV5-6	TRBJ1-1	NA	CASSLGAANTEAFF	TGTGCCAGCAGCTTGGGGGCGGCGAACACTGAAGCTTTCTTT
few	TRBV6-5	TRBJ2-7	NA	CASSRTASSYEQYF	TGTGCCAGCAGCCGGACGGCGAGCTCCTACGAGCAGTACTTC
NA	TRBV11-2	TRBJ1-2	NA	CASSLDQGTYGYTF	TGTGCCAGCAGCTTAGATCAGGGCACCTATGGCTACACCTTC
NA	TRBV18	TRBJ2-7	TRBD1	CASSPTGPRGYEQYF	TGTGCCAGCTCACCGACAGGGCCACGCGGCTACGAGCAGTACTTC
few	TRBV7-2	TRBJ1-1	NA	CASSSGRGTEAFF	TGTGCCAGCAGCTCCGGTCGCGGGACTGAAGCTTTCTTT
NA	TRBV7-3	TRBJ1-2	NA	CASSLSRGNRPQESYGYTF	TGTGCCAGCAGCTTATCACGTGGTAACAGGCCGCAGGAGAGCTATGGCTACACCTTC
few	TRBV19	TRBJ1-2	NA	CASSINPGGIGYGYTF	TGTGCCAGTAGTATTAATCCAGGCGGAATAGGCTATGGCTACACCTTC
NA	TRBV4-1	TRBJ1-1	NA	CASSQPLGPDTEAFF	TGCGCCAGCAGCCAACCCTTGGGGCCTGACACTGAAGCTTTCTTT
NA	TRBV2	TRBJ2-2	TRBD2	CASNSRGYSGELFF	TGTGCCAGCAACTCGCGGGGGTACTCCGGGGAGCTGTTTTTT
few	TRBV27	TRBJ1-6	NA	CASSNLDPTHSPLHF	TGTGCCAGCAGTAATTTAGACCCGACCCATTCACCCCTCCACTTT
NA	TRBV4-1	TRBJ2-7	NA	CASSQGVGWGAYYEQYF	TGCGCCAGCAGCCAAGGAGTTGGTTGGGGGGCCTACTACGAGCAGTACTTC
NA	TRBV6-1	TRBJ1-2	TRBD1	CASSPDRDPLYGYTF	TGTGCCAGCAGTCCGGACAGGGACCCACTCTATGGCTACACCTTC
NA	TRBV27	TRBJ1-2	NA	CASRPAGGDHYGYTF	TGTGCCAGCAGGCCAGCGGGAGGAGATCACTATGGCTACACCTTC
NA	TRBV11-2	TRBJ2-1	TRBD2	CASGLQGLAVPQFF	TGTGCCAGCGGCCTACAGGGACTAGCAGTTCCCCAGTTCTTC
NA	TRBV28	TRBJ1-5	NA	CASSTSAGYLSNQPQHF	TGTGCCAGCAGTACCTCGGCAGGCTATCTTAGCAATCAGCCCCAGCATTTT
NA	TRBV7-9	TRBJ1-2	NA	CASSLQDNYGYTF	TGTGCCAGCAGCTTACAGGATAACTATGGCTACACCTTC
NA	TRBV19	TRBJ1-2	NA	CASSTQVNYGYTF	TGTGCCAGTAGTACTCAGGTCAACTATGGCTACACCTTC
NA	TRBV6-1	TRBJ2-1	NA	CASRPGAYNEQFF	TGTGCCAGCAGACCCGGGGCGTACAATGAGCAGTTCTTC
NA	TRBV29-1	TRBJ2-3	NA	CSVDDAYTDTQYF	TGCAGCGTTGATGACGCGTACACAGATACGCAGTATTTT
few	TRBV6-5	TRBJ1-1	NA	CASSYGQGYGNTEAFF	TGTGCCAGCAGCTACGGTCAGGGGTACGGGAACACTGAAGCTTTCTTT
NA	TRBV7-2	TRBJ2-7	NA	CASSFNRDGYEQYF	TGTGCCAGCAGCTTTAACCGGGACGGCTACGAGCAGTACTTC
once	TRBV6-5	TRBJ2-6	NA	CASSYRGGSGANVLTF	TGTGCCAGCAGTTACAGGGGGGGATCTGGGGCCAACGTCCTGACTTTC
NA	TRBV11-1	TRBJ1-2	NA	CASSLGVDTDPLGYGYTF	TGTGCCAGCAGCTTAGGAGTAGACACAGATCCTCTCGGCTATGGCTACACCTTC
NA	TRBV6-5	TRBJ1-1	TRBD1	CASSRTGGGTEAFF	TGTGCCAGCAGTCGGACAGGGGGCGGCACTGAAGCTTTCTTT
NA	TRBV30	TRBJ1-5	NA	CAWSVQEAQPQHF	TGTGCCTGGAGTGTACAAGAGGCTCAGCCCCAGCATTTT
few	TRBV5-4	TRBJ2-3	NA	CASSLAGRTDTQYF	TGTGCCAGCAGCTTGGCGGGGAGGACAGATACGCAGTATTTT
medium-sized	TRBV4-1	TRBJ2-7	NA	CASSLPGNYEQYF	TGCGCCAGCAGCCTACCAGGGAACTACGAGCAGTACTTC
medium-sized	TRBV6-5	TRBJ1-6	NA	CASRGGGTGSPLHF	TGTGCCAGCAGAGGCGGGGGAACCGGTTCACCCCTCCACTTT
few	TRBV19	TRBJ1-5	NA	CASKDRTVGNQPQHF	TGTGCCAGTAAGGATAGGACAGTTGGCAATCAGCCCCAGCATTTT
NA	TRBV7-5	TRBJ1-1	NA	CAHGGGEAGLLTEAFF	TGTGCCCACGGCGGGGGGGAGGCTGGACTCCTTACTGAAGCTTTCTTT